Following are 29 T cell receptor beta chains from one sample sequenced in a study of patients and donors after allogeneic stem cell transplantation. Each CDR3 protein is one row after TCRdb ran MiXCR on the RT-PCR reads. In the table there are hundreds of thousands of distinct CDR3 sequences, about a sixth of which are singletons. Sequenced input: blood, either unsorted or a sorted T cell fraction (not recorded which). The receptor set was obtained from a human donor who was either an allogeneic HSCT recipient or a stem cell or donor lymphocyte infusion donor (not recorded which). It is not recorded whose cells these are; they may come from a transplant donor.

This clonotype was counted only a few times. The chain links TRBV2 to TRBJ2-7, with D possibly being TRBD1 or TRBD2 (5 bases each). V gave up 2 bases and J gave up 6 bases, with 8 bases separating them. Germline V CDR1 and CDR2: SNHLY, FYNNEI. The CDR3 is made up of 12 amino acids. The CDR3 DNA sequence: TGTGCCAGCAGTGAATCGGGGCTCGAGCAGTACTTC. Its translation: CASSESGLEQYF.

In its sample, this clonotype was seen a few times. This rearrangement joins TRBV7-2 to TRBJ2-1; D possibly uses TRBD1 or TRBD2 (5 bases each). The CDR3 length is 15 residues. Germline CDR1 SGHTA, CDR2 FQGNSA. Trimming took 1 base from V and 6 from J, leaving 13 bases between them. The CDR3 DNA is TGTGCCAGCAGCTTAGGTGGGACCATACCCAATGAGCAGTTCTTC. It codes for CASSLGGTIPNEQFF.

Written as DNA, the CDR3 is TGCGCCAGCAGCGAAGGGTCCCGAAGCTCGGGGGCCAACGTCCTGACTTTC. Amino acid sequence: CASSEGSRSSGANVLTF. The genes are TRBV5-1 and TRBJ2-6; unclear D gene. Germline V gene sequence: CDR1 SGHRS, CDR2 YFSETQ. Between the trimmed V and J ends, which lost 4 bases and 4 bases, there was a span of 18 bases. This CDR3 contains 17 residues. The full variable domain, its missing parts supplied by reference TRBV5-1 and TRBJ2-6, is KAGVTQTPRYLIKTRGQQVTLSCSPISGHRSVSWYQQTPGQGLQFLFEYFSETQRNKGNFPGRFSGRQFSNSRSEMNVSTLELGDSALYLCASSEGSRSSGANVLTFGAGSRLTVL.

V is TRBV2 and J is TRBJ2-2; D is unclear. Germline V gives CDR1 SNHLY, CDR2 FYNNEI. The CDR3 loop spans 14 amino acids. V was trimmed by 6 bases and J by 6 bases, leaving 14 bases between them. The CDR3, as DNA: TGTGCCAGCAGGAACCGACTCGGCGCCGGGGAGCTGTTTTTT. This gives the protein CASRNRLGAGELFF.

The rearrangement links TRBV27 to TRBJ2-7; D remains unclear. V was pared by 3 bases and J by 0 bases, with 6 bases between. Per the germline V gene, CDR1 is MNHEY and CDR2 is SMNVEV (reference sequence). The CDR3 is 13 residues long. As DNA, the CDR3 is TGTGCCAGCAGTTTTCGGAACTCCTACGAGCAGTACTTC. Translation: CASSFRNSYEQYF.

CDR3: CASSVARDRGHGYTF. The CDR3 DNA reads TGTGCCAGCAGCGTAGCTCGGGACAGGGGGCATGGCTACACCTTC. The rearrangement links TRBV9 to TRBJ1-2; 12 positions match TRBD1. The CDR3 totals 15 residues. Germline V gene sequence: CDR1 SGDLS, CDR2 YYNGEE. With V trimmed by 0 bases and J by 6 bases, 3 bases remained unmatched. Full variable domain (missing parts from reference TRBV9 and TRBJ1-2): DSGVTQTPKHLITATGQRVTLRCSPRSGDLSVYWYQQSLDQGLQFLIQYYNGEERAKGNILERFSAQQFPDLHSELNLSSLELGDSALYFCASSVARDRGHGYTFGSGTRLTVV.

This clonotype was found many times. V usage is TRBV20-1 and J usage is TRBJ1-1; TRBD1 agrees at 7 bases. The V gene end was trimmed by 3 bases and the J gene end by 2 bases; junction bases not matched to a gene: 6. Germline V lookup: CDR1 DFQATT, CDR2 SNEGSKA (reference sequence). CDR3 size: 14 residues. In nucleotides, the CDR3 is TGCAGTGCTAGGGGACAGACCCTAAACACTGAAGCTTTCTTT. This gives the protein CSARGQTLNTEAFF.

The chain recombines TRBV10-3 with TRBJ1-6, with D unresolved. The CDR3 is 13 amino acids. V was cut by 10 bases and J by 3 bases, with 10 bases left in between. CDR1 is ENHRY, CDR2 SYGVKD, per germline. CDR3 nucleotide sequence: TGTGCCAGCCGGACGGGCTATAATTCACCCCTCCACTTT. Its protein is CASRTGYNSPLHF.

This rearrangement joins TRBV27 to TRBJ2-2; no reliable D call. The CDR3 is 14 amino acids. Between the trimmed V and J ends, which lost 1 base and 8 bases, there was a span of 11 bases. Germline V gene data show CDR1 as MNHEY and CDR2 as SMNVEV (reference sequence). CDR3 amino acids: CASSLYKGMGELFF. The CDR3 region has the DNA TGTGCCAGCAGTTTATATAAGGGTATGGGGGAGCTGTTTTTT.

This clonotype has only a few counts. The gene calls are TRBV7-9 and TRBJ1-4; 8 nucleotides agree with TRBD1. Germline V CDR1 and CDR2: SEHNR, FQNEAQ (reference sequence). This CDR3 is built from 16 residues. With 5 bases clipped from V and 5 bases from J, the junction kept 10 bases outside the gene matches. The CDR3 sequence is CASSQRTGPGNEKLFF. Here the CDR3 DNA reads TGTGCCAGCAGCCAGAGGACAGGGCCCGGGAATGAAAAACTGTTTTTT.

This clonotype appeared once. This chain uses TRBV7-2 with TRBJ1-1, with D uncertain. Trimming left V 2 bases short and J 3 bases short, with 10 bases between. This CDR3 spans 14 amino acids. In germline, CDR1 is SGHTA, CDR2 FQGNSA. In DNA form, the CDR3 reads TGTGCCAGCAGCTTACGTAGGGCGGACACTGAAGCTTTCTTT. Encoded protein: CASSLRRADTEAFF.

This clonotype was picked up a small number of times. The V call is TRBV5-1, the J call TRBJ1-4; D may be TRBD1 (5 bases). This CDR3 region has 17 residues. Germline-derived CDR1 and CDR2 are SGHRS and YFSETQ. Trimming removed 0 bases at V and 0 bases at J, with 12 bases between. The CDR3 DNA reads as TGCGCCAGCAGCTTGGAGGCAACGGGGGCAACTAATGAAAAACTGTTTTTT. It is translated as CASSLEATGATNEKLFF. Variable domain in full (rest from reference TRBV5-1 and TRBJ1-4): KAGVTQTPRYLIKTRGQQVTLSCSPISGHRSVSWYQQTPGQGLQFLFEYFSETQRNKGNFPGRFSGRQFSNSRSEMNVSTLELGDSALYLCASSLEATGATNEKLFFGSGTQLSVL.

This clonotype was recorded a few times. V and J are TRBV5-1 and TRBJ1-2; possible D gene TRBD1, 6 bases. Germline CDR1 is SGHRS and CDR2 is YFSETQ. V was trimmed by 0 bases and J by 6 bases, leaving 18 bases between them. This CDR3 spans 16 amino acids. CDR3 in DNA: TGCGCCAGCAGCTTGGGTCTAATGGGGGGCGCCGATGGCTACACCTTC. Translated, it gives CASSLGLMGGADGYTF.

This clonotype was detected many times. The CDR3 DNA reads as TGTGCCAGCAGCGACCGGGCCTTGAACACTGAAGCTTTCTTT. Translation gives CASSDRALNTEAFF. The chain is built from TRBV5-6 and TRBJ1-1; D not certain. Germline V CDR1 and CDR2: SGHDT, YYEEEE. The CDR3 covers 14 residues. V was cut by 4 bases and J by 0 bases, with 10 bases left in between.

In this sample, this clonotype turned up a few times. The V gene is TRBV11-2, the J gene TRBJ1-3; 8 nucleotides agree with TRBD1. V shed 2 bases, J shed 7 bases, and the junction held 7 bases outside the gene matches. The V gene's germline CDR1 is SGHAT and CDR2 FQNNGV. The CDR3 consists of 15 residues. The CDR3 nucleotides read TGTGCCAGCAGCTTAAGGGGACAGGAGACGAACACCATATATTTT. Its protein product is CASSLRGQETNTIYF.

This clonotype occurred many times. V is TRBV5-1 and J is TRBJ2-3; no reliable D call. CDR1 is SGHRS, CDR2 YFSETQ, per germline. The CDR3 spans 14 residues. The germline V and J ends were trimmed by 0 bases and 0 bases, with 5 bases remaining between them. In DNA form, the CDR3 reads TGCGCCAGCAGCTTGGGTTCTAGCACAGATACGCAGTATTTT. Translating it yields CASSLGSSTDTQYF.

This clonotype was counted between two and nine times. CDR3 residues: CASSPPGPGGTGELFF. The DNA for the CDR3 is TGTGCCAGCAGTCCCCCGGGTCCAGGGGGAACCGGGGAGCTGTTTTTT. The chain links TRBV12-3 or TRBV12-4 to TRBJ2-2, with 7 bases identical to TRBD1. J gave up 5 bases and V 5 bases, and 11 bases lay outside the gene matches. This CDR3 region has 16 residues.

This clonotype was counted a few times. This chain uses TRBV6-2 or TRBV6-3 with TRBJ2-1, with 9 nucleotides matching TRBD1. CDR1 MNHEY and CDR2 SVGEGT come from the germline V gene. This CDR3 contains 16 residues. Trimming removed 2 bases from V and 9 bases from J; junction bases left unmatched: 11. The CDR3: CASSYITGTGTGEQFF. The CDR3 DNA reads as TGTGCCAGCAGTTACATAACCGGGACAGGGACGGGTGAGCAGTTCTTC.

This clonotype was recorded many times. V is TRBV20-1 and J is TRBJ2-7; D not certain. CDR1 DFQATT and CDR2 SNEGSKA come from the germline V gene (reference sequence). V was pared by 5 bases and J by 0 bases, with 8 bases between. The CDR3 loop spans 12 amino acids. The CDR3 DNA reads as TGCAGTGCTCGTCAAGACTCCTACGAGCAGTACTTC. Protein sequence: CSARQDSYEQYF.

The DNA for the CDR3 is TGTGCCAGCCGCTCAACAGGGTGGCATGAGCAGTTCTTC. This sequence encodes CASRSTGWHEQFF. The gene calls are TRBV11-2 and TRBJ2-1, with a possible D match to TRBD1 (6 bases). The germline gives CDR1 SGHAT, CDR2 FQNNGV. Trimming cost V 8 bases and J 8 bases, with 16 bases left between them. This CDR3 has 13 residues.

The CDR3 loop reads CASSLGGQDGTEAFF. As DNA, the CDR3 is TGCGCCAGCAGCTTGGGAGGACAGGATGGGACTGAAGCTTTCTTT. The genes are TRBV5-1 and TRBJ1-1, with TRBD1 matching over 7 bases. This CDR3 has 15 residues. Germline trimming cut 0 bases from V and 5 bases from J; bases unmatched to any gene: 7. The V gene's germline CDR1 is SGHRS and CDR2 YFSETQ.

This clonotype turned up a few times. V gene TRBV12-3 or TRBV12-4 combines with J gene TRBJ2-2, with D tentatively TRBD1 (6 bases). The CDR3 consists of 18 residues. V shed 2 bases and J shed 5 bases, with 21 bases lying between them. CDR3 nucleotides: TGTGCCAGCAGTTTAAGACTTTCGAACAGGGTGAGAACCGGGGAGCTGTTTTTT. It specifies CASSLRLSNRVRTGELFF.

The chain joins TRBV3-1 to TRBJ2-1; no definite D call. Germline assignment: CDR1 LGHDT and CDR2 YNNKEL (reference sequence). CDR3 size: 12 residues. Deletions cut 1 base from V and 10 bases from J, with 8 bases between. The CDR3 nucleotides read TGTGCCAGCAGCCAAGGTGTCAGCGAGCAGTTCTTC. Translating gives CASSQGVSEQFF.

This clonotype was found a few times. The chain is built from TRBV25-1 and TRBJ2-4; TRBD1 matches 10 bases. CDR3 length: 15 amino acids. Germline CDR1 is MGHDK and CDR2 is SYGVNS. V lost 4 bases to trimming and J lost 6 bases; unmatched junction nucleotides: 6. The CDR3 region has the DNA TGTGCCAGCAGTGTGACAGGGGGCGCGGGAAACATTCAGTACTTC. Protein product: CASSVTGGAGNIQYF.

V gene TRBV29-1 combines with J gene TRBJ1-1; D unresolved. The CDR3 loop spans 13 amino acids. Germline CDR1 SQVTM, CDR2 ANQGSEA. Trimming left V 6 bases short and J 5 bases short, with 16 bases between. CDR3 residues: CSVPRLLGTEAFF. DNA of the CDR3: TGCAGCGTCCCGCGGCTCCTAGGAACTGAAGCTTTCTTT.

This clonotype has a count of ten or more. The chain carries TRBV9 and TRBJ2-3; 10 nucleotides match TRBD2. Germline CDR1 and CDR2: SGDLS and YYNGEE. CDR3 length: 16 amino acids. V shed 3 bases, J shed 2 bases, and the junction held 6 bases outside the gene matches. The CDR3 bases are TGTGCCAGCAGCGCCCGGACTAGCGGATACACAGATACGCAGTATTTT. Protein sequence: CASSARTSGYTDTQYF. The variable domain in full, with the rest retrieved from reference TRBV9 and TRBJ2-3, is DSGVTQTPKHLITATGQRVTLRCSPRSGDLSVYWYQQSLDQGLQFLIQYYNGEERAKGNILERFSAQQFPDLHSELNLSSLELGDSALYFCASSARTSGYTDTQYFGPGTRLTVL.

This clonotype was detected only a few times. The CDR3 loop is CASSLGTSYNEQFF. DNA for the CDR3: TGTGCCAGTAGCCTAGGGACATCCTACAATGAGCAGTTCTTC. This chain links TRBV19 with TRBJ2-1; D may be TRBD1 (6 bases). Trimming left V 6 bases short and J 1 base short, with 10 bases between. CDR1 is LNHDA, CDR2 SQIVND, per germline (reference sequence). The CDR3 length is 14 residues.

This clonotype occurred many times. The V gene is TRBV7-8, the J gene TRBJ2-1; D call uncertain. There are 11 residues in the CDR3. The V gene's germline CDR1 is SGHVS and CDR2 FQNEAQ. Trimming took 7 bases from V and 2 from J, leaving 3 bases between them. DNA for the CDR3: TGTGCCAGCAACGCCTACAATGAGCAGTTCTTC. It encodes CASNAYNEQFF. Full variable domain (rest looked up from reference TRBV7-8 and TRBJ2-1): GAGVSQSPRYKVAKRGQDVALRCDPISGHVSLFWYQQALGQGPEFLTYFQNEAQLDKSGLPSDRFFAERPEGSVSTLKIQRTQQEDSAVYLCASNAYNEQFFGPGTRLTVL.

The V and J genes are TRBV12-3 or TRBV12-4 and TRBJ2-5, with 13 bases fitting TRBD2. The CDR3 has 15 residues. With 2 bases clipped from V and 4 bases from J, the junction kept 1 base outside the gene matches. CDR3 loop: CASSLTSGRVETQYF. In nucleotides, the CDR3 is TGTGCCAGCAGTTTAACTAGCGGGAGGGTAGAGACCCAGTACTTC.